This T cell receptor (beta chain) was sequenced during a study of blood T cells in healthy people across ages. The study recruited healthy Caucasian donors from Russia who were aged roughly 6 to 90. Each of the donors had about 9.9 milliliters of peripheral blood drawn into EDTA-treated Vacutainer tubes. The authors ran a second PCR of about 6 to 11 cycles using a sample-barcoded 5' primer and a J-beta primer mix. TCRdb used MiXCR to reprocess the 5' RACE reads, holding one entry per CDR3 protein. The sample lists some 1,500,000 distinct CDR3 sequences, approximately 43% seen once, with about 4.1% in the top ten. On this clonotype itself: Its antigen is currently unknown.

Study-wide results and caveats: Per million T cells, TCR beta diversity dropped about linearly as age rose.

Trimming shortened V by 6 bases and J by 10 bases, and 19 bases separated the two germline ends. This CDR3 contains 12 residues. CDR1 and CDR2 (germline): SQVTM, ANQGSEA. The V and J genes are TRBV29-1 and TRBJ2-7; weak D call: TRBD1 (6 bases). The sequence came from a woman younger than 30 in good health. Sequenced: blood. The CDR3 nucleotides are TGCAGCGTGCGGGCTAGCAGGGGCCTCCAGTACTTC. Translating gives CSVRASRGLQYF.